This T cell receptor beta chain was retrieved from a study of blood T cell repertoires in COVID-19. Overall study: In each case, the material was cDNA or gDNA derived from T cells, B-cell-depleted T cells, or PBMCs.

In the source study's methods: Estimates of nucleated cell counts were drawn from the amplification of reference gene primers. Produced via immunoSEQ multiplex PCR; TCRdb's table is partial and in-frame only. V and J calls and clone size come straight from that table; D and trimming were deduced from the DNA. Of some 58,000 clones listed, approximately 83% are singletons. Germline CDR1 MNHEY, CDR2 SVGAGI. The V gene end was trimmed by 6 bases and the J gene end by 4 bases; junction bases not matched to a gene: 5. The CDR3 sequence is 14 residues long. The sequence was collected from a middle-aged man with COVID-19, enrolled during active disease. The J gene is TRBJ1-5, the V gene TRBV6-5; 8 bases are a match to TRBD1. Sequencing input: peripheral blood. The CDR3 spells CASSPRTGNQPQHF. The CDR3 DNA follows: TGTGCCAGCAGCCCCCGGACAGGGAATCAGCCCCAGCATTTT.